This is a list of T cell receptor beta chains from one sample in a study of T cells after yellow fever vaccination. MiXCR, applied by TCRdb to the 5' RACE reads, yields one record per CDR3 protein. The sample has around 340,000 distinct CDR3 sequences; approximately 9% are singletons. Here the sequenced sample was PBMCs, taken on the day of the first yellow fever vaccination. These receptors were obtained from a man aged 18 to 30 who received the YFV17D yellow fever vaccine. Each CDR3 is given with its conserved first and last residue. The order of the fields is J gene, CDR3 length, V gene, CDR3 protein.

TRBJ2-2,17,TRBV5-1,CASSPESGQANTGELFF
TRBJ2-5,12,TRBV7-9,CASSLLYETQYF
TRBJ2-1,16,TRBV6-1,CASRRPGQRTYNEQFF
TRBJ2-5,15,TRBV5-1,CASSLATSGLETQYF
TRBJ1-2,13,TRBV7-9,CASSPDVNYGYTF
TRBJ2-1,13,TRBV7-6,CASLAGGGNEQFF
TRBJ2-3,16,TRBV5-5,CASSLALTGITDTQYF
TRBJ2-6,16,TRBV9,CASSRESWVGANVLTF
TRBJ1-1,13,TRBV5-4,CASSGDLNTEAFF
TRBJ2-2,17,TRBV4-3,CASSQGVRPAGAGELFF
TRBJ2-5,14,TRBV7-9,CASSFDSLQETQYF
TRBJ1-4,18,TRBV24-1,CATSDTDRRTHPNEKLFF
TRBJ2-7,15,TRBV18,CASSRTGRSSYEQYF
TRBJ2-6,17,TRBV2,CASSSRGIYSGANVLTF
TRBJ2-7,15,TRBV4-2,CASSQDRGRAWEQYF
TRBJ1-4,14,TRBV7-2,CASSFQWGGEKLFF
TRBJ1-3,13,TRBV20-1,CSASGGNGNTIYF
TRBJ2-2,15,TRBV6-5,CASSYRGTGGGELFF
TRBJ1-3,13,TRBV2,CASNGQAGNTIYF
TRBJ2-3,16,TRBV4-3,CASSQGGGVWADTQYF
TRBJ1-2,15,TRBV27,CASSPWTGDVADYTF
TRBJ2-3,15,TRBV6-4,CASSDTSGGADTQYF
TRBJ2-5,18,TRBV7-6,CASSLTPTSGGIQETQYF